This T cell receptor (beta chain) was captured in a study of cytomegalovirus exposure and HLA in healthy donors. Germline-derived CDR1 and CDR2 are SGDLS and YYNGEE. This CDR3 contains 18 residues. V lost 3 bases, J lost 7 bases, and 11 bases stayed unmatched. PCR primers comprised 60 Vbeta and 13 Jbeta primers. Method: immunoSEQ multiplex PCR; TCRdb's copy keeps in-frame clones and lacks some. In the table there are around 200,000 clones, roughly four fifths of which are singletons. As for the donors, each was a healthy bone marrow donor. Sequences were obtained from PBMCs. This sequence was found in a male donor in good health and CMV-seronegative. The chain is built from TRBV9 and TRBJ1-6, with 12 nucleotides matching TRBD1. CDR3 in amino acids: CASSEPTGTGGGNSPLHF. The DNA for the CDR3 is TGTGCCAGCAGCGAGCCCACCGGGACAGGGGGCGGCAATTCACCCCTCCACTTT.